This T cell receptor (beta chain) is drawn from a study of T cells expressing NK-cell markers. Study-level information: Each TCR beta repertoire originated in sorted T cells that were CD3+CD56+NKG2C+, CD3+CD56+NKG2C- or CD3+CD56-NKG2C+. Seropositivity for HCMV was found in seven of the eight sequenced donors, with one seronegative. General study points: Leadership of the CD3+CD56-NKG2C+ fraction also belonged to these clonotypes in several donors.

The CDR3 covers 14 residues. UMIs were included in TCR beta cDNA generated by 5'RACE template switching. TCRdb processed the 5' RACE reads again and assigns one entry to each CDR3 protein, with no DNA. Its table records 500,000 to 700,000 distinct CDR3 sequences. As concerns this clonotype: The antigen is unknown.

This sequence originates from a man aged 18 to 29 in good health. The specimen sequenced was blood T cells: a sorted CD56 or NKG2C T cell subset, CD4+ or CD8+ T cells, or bulk PBMC T cells (not recorded which). The chain has TRBV12-3 or TRBV12-4 and TRBJ2-1; the TRBD2 assignment by TCRdb is unverifiable without DNA. CDR3 amino acids: CASSFSRGGSEQFF.